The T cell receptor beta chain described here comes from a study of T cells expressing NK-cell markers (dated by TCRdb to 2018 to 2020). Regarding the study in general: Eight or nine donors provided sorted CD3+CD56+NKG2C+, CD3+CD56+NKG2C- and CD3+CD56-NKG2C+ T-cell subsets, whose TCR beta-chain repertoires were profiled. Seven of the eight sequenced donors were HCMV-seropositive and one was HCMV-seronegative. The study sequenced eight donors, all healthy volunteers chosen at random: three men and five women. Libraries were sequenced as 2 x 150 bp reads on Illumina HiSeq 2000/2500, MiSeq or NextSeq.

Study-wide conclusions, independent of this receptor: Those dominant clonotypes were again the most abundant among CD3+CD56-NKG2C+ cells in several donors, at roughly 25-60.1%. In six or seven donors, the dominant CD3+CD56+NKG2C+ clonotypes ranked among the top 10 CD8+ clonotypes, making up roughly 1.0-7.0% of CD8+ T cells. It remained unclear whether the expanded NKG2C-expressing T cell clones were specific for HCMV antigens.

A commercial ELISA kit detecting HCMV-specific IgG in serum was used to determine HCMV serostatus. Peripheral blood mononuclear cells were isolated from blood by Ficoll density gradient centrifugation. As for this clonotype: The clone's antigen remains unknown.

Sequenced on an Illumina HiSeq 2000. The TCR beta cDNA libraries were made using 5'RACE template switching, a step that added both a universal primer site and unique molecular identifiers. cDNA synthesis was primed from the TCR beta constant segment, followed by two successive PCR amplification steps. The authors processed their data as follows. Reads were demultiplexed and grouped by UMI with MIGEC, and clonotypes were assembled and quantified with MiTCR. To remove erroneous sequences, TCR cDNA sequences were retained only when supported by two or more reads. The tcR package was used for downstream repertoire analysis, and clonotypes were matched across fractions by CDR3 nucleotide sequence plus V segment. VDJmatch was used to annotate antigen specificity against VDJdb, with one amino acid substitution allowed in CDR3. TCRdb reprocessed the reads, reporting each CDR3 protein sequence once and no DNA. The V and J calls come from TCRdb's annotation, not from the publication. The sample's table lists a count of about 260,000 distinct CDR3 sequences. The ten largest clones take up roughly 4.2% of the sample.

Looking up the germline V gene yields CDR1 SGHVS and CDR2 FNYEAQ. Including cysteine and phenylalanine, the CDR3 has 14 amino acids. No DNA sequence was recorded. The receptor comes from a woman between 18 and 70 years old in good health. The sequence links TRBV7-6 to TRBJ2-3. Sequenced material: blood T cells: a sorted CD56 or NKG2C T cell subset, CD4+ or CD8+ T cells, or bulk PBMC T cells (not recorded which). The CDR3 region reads CASSTQPSTDTQYF.